This TCR beta chain was captured in a study of Graves' ophthalmopathy and Graves' hyperthyroidism (dated by TCRdb to the late 2010s). The study in broad terms: Peripheral blood was collected at initial diagnosis, prior to any treatment. TCR beta repertoire signatures were used to distinguish Graves' ophthalmopathy from Graves' hyperthyroidism and to predict progression to ophthalmopathy. In total, around 130 blood samples were TCR-sequenced: roughly 45 ophthalmopathy, approximately 80 hyperthyroidism and some 17 hyperthyroidism-to-ophthalmopathy patients. To explore V-J signatures that separate ophthalmopathy from hyperthyroidism, a discovery set of about a hundred patients was enrolled, consisting of approximately 45 with ophthalmopathy and 55 to 65 with stable hyperthyroidism. For independent validation, a separate cohort was made up of some 19 hyperthyroidism patients plus 17 patients who later progressed from hyperthyroidism to ophthalmopathy. T-cell repertoires of thyroid tissue and blood were compared in over 5 hyperthyroidism patients. Following sample collection, hyperthyroidism patients were given methimazole at a starting dose of 30 mg daily, and ophthalmopathy patients were given high-dose intravenous methylprednisolone. General conclusions and limits of the study: No statistical method was used to set the sample size in advance, and the investigators knew which group each participant was assigned to. In validation, the model predicted ophthalmopathy progression with more than 55% sensitivity and about 77% specificity; 12 predicted patients were CT-confirmed with GO in a median of approximately six months. Ophthalmopathy was separated from stable hyperthyroidism by the 13-signature model with more than 85% sensitivity and about 81% specificity in cross-validation and with 80%/75% in the test set. Most of the expanded thyroid clonotypes with a frequency above 0.001 were also detected in blood, and it was suggested that the thyroid immune response may be reflected by blood repertoires.

For repertoire sequencing, TCR beta CDR3 regions were amplified from RNA transcripts. A first-round RT-PCR used HTBI primers with the Qiagen OneStep RT-PCR kit, followed by a second-round multiplex PCR, size selection and purification. Libraries were sequenced on an Illumina HiSeq2000 using paired-end 100 bp reads. The authors' pipeline ran thus. SOAPnuke was used to process the reads, throwing out any read that had adapters, had uncalled bases, had a mean Phred below 15, or lacked an exact constant-primer or identifier match. COPE v1.2.5 was used to merge high-quality paired reads. Unique nucleotide sequences were defined as clonotypes and aligned to IMGT TRB V, D and J references using MiTCR v1.1. The analysis was limited to V-J combinations with a frequency above 0.0001, which together covered 99.2% of repertoires. A TCR clonal expansion and chaos score per V-J combination was defined as the ratio of F50 clonal expansion to chaos observed in the TCRdist matrix. Welch's t-statistics and random forest were used to reduce features to about a dozen V-J combinations, which were fed into a naive Bayes classifier. Thyroid-blood repertoire similarity was quantified with the Morisita-Horn index. TCRdb redid the processing of the public reads, applying fastp at Q25 and MiXCR, and retained in-frame beta chains. Each entry is one CDR3 protein sequence, shown with its most common DNA and genes. The V and J calls and clone size come from TCRdb's table, not from the authors' own analysis. A total of 600,000 to 950,000 distinct CDR3 sequences appear in this sample, approximately 40% of them only once. Roughly 46% of the sample lies in the top ten.

Patients with ophthalmopathy had moderately to severely active disease, with a Clinical Activity Score of 3 or more, a NOSPECS grade of 4 or more, and a disease duration of less than 3 months. Patients with other autoimmune diseases, uncontrolled infections, pregnancy or lactation were excluded. Clinical symptoms, serum thyroxine, TRAb, thyroid ultrasound and orbital computed tomography were used for diagnosis. Using Ficoll-Paque density gradient centrifugation, PBMCs were isolated from 9.5 to 10 ml of fresh peripheral blood. Trizol reagent was used to extract the total RNA, and its quality was then checked on an Agilent 2100 Bioanalyzer. Ends trimmed: V by 6 bases, J by 4 bases; bases unmatched to a gene: 7. CDR1 and CDR2, per the germline V gene (reference sequence), are DFQATT and SNEGSKA. The CDR3 measures 15 amino acids from cysteine to phenylalanine. Only the CDR3 DNA stays, 45 bases, in frame from base 1.

This clonotype was recorded a few times. Its antigen is still unknown. Base-call qualities are not available, and no considerably larger clone is one nucleotide away. Sequenced: peripheral blood. The chain was built from TRBV20-1 and TRBJ1-6, with 9 junctional bases fitting TRBD1. The clonotype was recovered from an adult man with Graves' ophthalmopathy. CDR3 loop: CSAERGTGYNSPLHF. The nucleotides are TGCAGTGCCGAGCGGGGGACAGGGTATAATTCACCCCTCCACTTT.